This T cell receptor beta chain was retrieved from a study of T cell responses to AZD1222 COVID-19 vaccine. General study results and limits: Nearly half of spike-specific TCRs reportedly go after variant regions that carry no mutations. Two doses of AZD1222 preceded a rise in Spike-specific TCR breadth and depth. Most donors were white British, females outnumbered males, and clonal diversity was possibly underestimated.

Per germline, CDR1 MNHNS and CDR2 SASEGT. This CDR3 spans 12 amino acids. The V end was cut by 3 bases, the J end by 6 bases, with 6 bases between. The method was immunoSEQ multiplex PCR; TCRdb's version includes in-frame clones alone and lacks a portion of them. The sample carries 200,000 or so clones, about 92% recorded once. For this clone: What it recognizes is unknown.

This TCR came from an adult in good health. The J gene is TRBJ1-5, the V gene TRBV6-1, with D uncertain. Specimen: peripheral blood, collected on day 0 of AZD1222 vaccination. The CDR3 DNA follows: TGTGCCAGCAGTGAGGGAAGTCAGCCCCAGCATTTT. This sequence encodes CASSEGSQPQHF.